The next 16 T cell receptor beta chains were all read from a single sample in a study of cytomegalovirus exposure and HLA in healthy donors. The PCR ran on 60 Vbeta and 13 Jbeta primers. Profiling relied on immunoSEQ multiplex PCR, and the TCRdb table lists in-frame clones only, not all of them. The repertoire has fewer than 200,000 clones, roughly 80% of them found once; the top ten carry less than 4.5%. The sample taken for sequencing was PBMCs. The source is a man aged 30-40 years in good health and CMV-seropositive.

This clone was counted between two and nine times. J is TRBJ1-1 and V is TRBV27; D possibly corresponds to TRBD1 (5 bases). V dropped 5 bases and J dropped 0 bases, with 10 bases sitting between them. This CDR3 comprises 14 residues. Germline V CDR1 and CDR2: MNHEY, SMNVEV (reference sequence). Here the CDR3 reads CASSPQAMNTEAFF. The CDR3 coding sequence is TGTGCCAGCAGTCCACAGGCCATGAACACTGAAGCTTTCTTT.

This clone was seen just once. The chain has TRBV6-6 and TRBJ2-7, with 11 bases lining up with TRBD1. The CDR3 is 13 residues long. The ends lost 7 bases at V and 4 bases at J; junction bases unmatched: 3. The germline V gene has CDR1 MNHNY and CDR2 SVGAGI (reference sequence). CDR3 sequence reads: CASKGDRGYEQYF. The CDR3, as DNA: TGTGCCAGCAAGGGGGACAGGGGGTACGAGCAGTACTTC.

CDR3 loop: CAWTRWDRSSYEQYF. In DNA form, the CDR3 reads TGTGCCTGGACAAGGTGGGACAGGAGCTCCTACGAGCAGTACTTC. The chain employs TRBV30 and TRBJ2-7; 8 bases fit TRBD1. The CDR3 spans 15 residues. CDR1 is GTSNPN and CDR2 is SVGIG in the germline V gene (reference sequence). V dropped 4 bases and J dropped 0; count of bases not matched to a gene: 8. Using reference TRBV30 and TRBJ2-7 for the parts outside the CDR3, the full variable domain is SQTIHQWPATLVQPVGSPLSLECTVEGTSNPNLYWYRQAAGRGLQLLFYSVGIGQISSEVPQNLSASRPQDRQFILSSKKLLLSDSGFYLCAWTRWDRSSYEQYFGPGTRLTVT.

This chain uses TRBV30 with TRBJ2-5, with D tentatively TRBD2 (7 bases). Looked up from germline, CDR1 is GTSNPN and CDR2 is SVGIG (reference sequence). Trimming cost V 4 bases and J 3 bases, with 12 bases left between them. This CDR3 spans 13 amino acids. The CDR3 nucleotides read TGTGCCTGGAACTGGGGGGGCGAAGAGACCCAGTACTTC. It translates to CAWNWGGEETQYF.

CDR3 nucleotide sequence: TGTGCCAGCAGCCAAGCTGTAGCGGGGGGTTCCTACAATGAGCAGTTCTTC. It translates to CASSQAVAGGSYNEQFF. The chain uses TRBV4-2 and TRBJ2-1, with 10 bases identical to TRBD2. The germline V gene has CDR1 LGHNA and CDR2 YNFKEQ. Germline trimming cut 1 base from V and 1 base from J; bases unmatched to any gene: 4. The CDR3 contains 17 residues.

This chain joins TRBV27 and TRBJ2-1; the match to TRBD2 covers 13 bases. The CDR3 is made up of 18 amino acids. J gave up 2 bases and V 3 bases, and 7 bases lay outside the gene matches. Germline assignment: CDR1 MNHEY and CDR2 SMNVEV (reference sequence). This CDR3 reads CASSFTSGGARAYNEQFF. CDR3 sequence (DNA): TGTGCCAGCAGTTTTACTAGCGGGGGGGCTCGGGCCTACAATGAGCAGTTCTTC.

The genes are TRBV5-4 and TRBJ2-7, with D perhaps matching TRBD1 (7 bases). Germline CDR1 is SGHNT and CDR2 is YYREEE (reference sequence). V was pared by 4 bases and J by 7 bases, with 15 bases between. CDR3 length: 13 residues. The CDR3 region has the DNA TGTGCCAGCAGCCCAGGGGGGTCCGGGGAGCAGTACTTC. As protein: CASSPGGSGEQYF.

The chain uses TRBV6-1 and TRBJ1-1; 7 nucleotides align to TRBD1. CDR3 length: 14 amino acids. In germline, CDR1 is MNHNS, CDR2 SASEGT. The trim removed 7 bases at V and 1 base at J, leaving 6 bases unmatched. The chain's CDR3 is CASTKGQKNTEAFF. Written as DNA, the CDR3 is TGTGCCAGCACCAAGGGACAGAAGAACACTGAAGCTTTCTTT.

The rearrangement uses TRBV27 and TRBJ2-6, with 7 bases that match TRBD1. The length of the CDR3 is 17 residues. V shed 3 bases and J 0 bases; nucleotides not matched to a gene: 5. Germline V gene lookup returns CDR1 MNHEY and CDR2 SMNVEV (reference sequence). The CDR3 is CASSFLGGSSGANVLTF. In DNA, the CDR3 is TGTGCCAGCAGTTTCTTAGGGGGCAGCTCTGGGGCCAACGTCCTGACTTTC.

The genes are TRBV6-1 and TRBJ1-2, with 7 bases fitting TRBD1. The CDR3 totals 15 residues. V shed 4 bases, J shed 4 bases, and the junction held 9 bases outside the gene matches. Germline CDR1 and CDR2: MNHNS and SASEGT. Here the CDR3 reads CASSGLDRSVYGYTF. CDR3 sequence (DNA): TGTGCCAGCAGTGGTTTGGACAGGTCCGTCTATGGCTACACCTTC.

The chain recombines TRBV19 with TRBJ2-7, with 8 bases matching TRBD1. This CDR3 is built from 16 residues. The ends lost 2 bases at V and 5 bases at J; junction bases unmatched: 11. The germline V gene encodes CDR1 LNHDA and CDR2 SQIVND (reference sequence). DNA for the CDR3: TGTGCCAGTAGTATATTTAGGTCAGGGGGCTACGACGAGCAGTACTTC. Encoded protein: CASSIFRSGGYDEQYF.

V gene TRBV10-3 combines with J gene TRBJ2-7; D not resolved. V lost 6 bases, J lost 0 bases, and 9 bases lay in between. The CDR3 runs to 13 residues. CDR1 is ENHRY, CDR2 SYGVKD, per germline. CDR3 DNA sequence: TGTGCCATCAGCAGAACGGGCTCCTACGAGCAGTACTTC. This encodes CAISRTGSYEQYF.

The rearrangement uses TRBV7-9 and TRBJ2-7; TRBD1 matches 8 bases. With V trimmed by 5 bases and J by 5 bases, 11 bases remained unmatched. The CDR3 runs to 15 residues. Germline V gives CDR1 SEHNR, CDR2 FQNEAQ (reference sequence). As DNA, the CDR3 is TGTGCCAGCAGCGGATACCGGGACAGGCAGCACGAGCAGTACTTC. Encoded protein: CASSGYRDRQHEQYF. Filled out from reference TRBV7-9 and TRBJ2-7, the complete variable domain reads DTGVSQNPRHKITKRGQNVTFRCDPISEHNRLYWYRQTLGQGPEFLTYFQNEAQLEKSRLLSDRFSAERPKGSFSTLEIQRTEQGDSAMYLCASSGYRDRQHEQYFGPGTRLTVT.

Turning to this clone: This specimen includes other DNA sequences encoding the same CDR3. The J gene is TRBJ2-5, the V gene TRBV9, with 14 nucleotides matching TRBD2. The V gene end was trimmed by 3 bases and the J gene end by 2 bases; junction bases not matched to a gene: 3. In germline, CDR1 is SGDLS, CDR2 YYNGEE. The CDR3 loop spans 16 amino acids. CDR3: CASSARLAGGQETQYF. The CDR3 nucleotides are TGTGCCAGCAGCGCCAGACTAGCGGGGGGGCAAGAGACCCAGTACTTC.

This clone was seen a handful of times. The genes are TRBV6-5 and TRBJ2-1, with TRBD2 matching 11 bases. This CDR3 region has 15 residues. Germline CDR1 MNHEY, CDR2 SVGAGI. The V segment lost 4 bases and the J segment 4 bases; nucleotides outside the gene matches: 3. CDR3 loop: CASSSGTSGYNEQFF. CDR3 nucleotides: TGTGCCAGCAGTTCCGGGACTAGCGGATACAATGAGCAGTTCTTC.

The rearrangement joins TRBV9 to TRBJ1-3; tentative D call: TRBD1 (6 bases). The V and J ends lost 0 bases and 4 bases respectively, with 14 bases between them. The CDR3 spans 16 residues. Germline lookup yields CDR1 SGDLS and CDR2 YYNGEE. In DNA form, the CDR3 reads TGTGCCAGCAGCGTAGGGCTAGGGGGTACAGGAAACACCATATATTTT. This sequence encodes CASSVGLGGTGNTIYF.